One sample yielded the 9 T cell receptor beta chains listed below, sequenced in a study of T cell responses to AZD1222 COVID-19 vaccine (dated by TCRdb to the early 2020s). The time point label, as the study defines it: about 28 days (+/-7) after the second vaccine dose. Preparation of the library involved the immunoSEQ multiplex PCR assay. In TCRdb, the immuneACCESS table is reduced to in-frame sequences with V and J assigned. These tables do not hold every clone; where another copy was compared, an unresolved V gene accounts for under half, and the others remain unexplained. The sample table holds about 83,000 clones, of which roughly 90% were seen once. Around 28% of the sample is taken by the ten largest. The sequencing used peripheral blood, collected 28 days after the second AZD1222 dose. The receptors come from an adult who received the AZD1222 COVID-19 vaccine.

This rearrangement joins TRBV7-9 to TRBJ1-1; the D is unclear. Germline V gene data show CDR1 as SEHNR and CDR2 as FQNEAQ (reference sequence). The CDR3 loop spans 14 amino acids. Trimming shortened V by 6 bases and J by 4 bases, and 15 bases separated the two germline ends. DNA of the CDR3: TGTGCCAGCAGTAGGCCACAAGTTCCCACTGAAGCTTTCTTT. It specifies CASSRPQVPTEAFF.

This clone was seen only once. This chain connects TRBV6-2 or TRBV6-3 to TRBJ2-3; 13 bases map to TRBD2. J lost 0 bases, V lost 4 bases, and 4 bases had no gene match. Germline CDR1 and CDR2: MNHEY and SVGEGT. This CDR3 region has 17 residues. The CDR3 DNA is TGTGCCAGCAGTTCGGGACTAGCGGGAACTAGCACAGATACGCAGTATTTT. This sequence encodes CASSSGLAGTSTDTQYF.

This chain joins TRBV2 and TRBJ2-2; a possible D gene is TRBD2 (6 bases). This CDR3 contains 15 residues. The germline CDR1 and CDR2 sequences are SNHLY and FYNNEI. Trimming stripped 5 bases from V and 4 bases from J, with 14 bases between. The CDR3: CASSWAGRGTGELFF. The CDR3 DNA follows: TGTGCCAGCAGTTGGGCGGGGAGAGGCACCGGGGAGCTGTTTTTT.

CDR3 coding DNA: TGTGCCACCGCGGCCGGGATGAACTATGGCTACACCTTC. Protein sequence: CATAAGMNYGYTF. The chain carries TRBV19 and TRBJ1-2; D is unresolved. The germline V gene has CDR1 LNHDA and CDR2 SQIVND (reference sequence). The CDR3 contains 13 residues. V lost 10 bases, J lost 2 bases, and 14 bases lay in between.

The chain is built from TRBV28 and TRBJ1-1; D is possibly TRBD1 (6 bases). The CDR3 has 15 amino acids. CDR1 MDHEN and CDR2 SYDVKM come from the germline V gene. V lost 5 bases and J 5 bases, leaving 18 bases between the germline ends. CDR3 sequence reads: CASSPPWTVGTEAFF. CDR3 nucleotide sequence: TGTGCCAGCAGTCCCCCTTGGACAGTCGGAACTGAAGCTTTCTTT.

In its sample, this clone was seen once. The chain carries TRBV18 and TRBJ2-7; TRBD2 matches 8 bases. The CDR3 has 15 amino acids. Trimming took 3 bases from V and 3 from J; bases not matched to a gene: 7. Germline loops: CDR1 KGHSH, CDR2 LQKENI. CDR3 DNA sequence: TGTGCCAGCTCACCTGGTGGACTAGCCGGCTACGAGCAGTACTTC. It is translated as CASSPGGLAGYEQYF.

V and J are TRBV27 and TRBJ2-1, with TRBD2 identical over 9 bases. Germline values: CDR1 MNHEY, CDR2 SMNVEV (reference sequence). V dropped 1 base and J dropped 6; count of bases not matched to a gene: 4. The CDR3 loop spans 15 amino acids. The DNA for the CDR3 is TGTGCCAGCAGTTTATACCTAGCGGGGCCCAATGAGCAGTTCTTC. Translation: CASSLYLAGPNEQFF.

This clone was observed a handful of times. The chain uses TRBV5-6 and TRBJ2-2; D uncertain. This CDR3 spans 15 amino acids. V was shortened by 4 bases and J by 6 bases, with 16 bases between the two germline ends. Germline lookup yields CDR1 SGHDT and CDR2 YYEEEE. In DNA form, the CDR3 reads TGTGCCAGCAGCCCGACCCCCCTTTCGTCCGGGGAGCTGTTTTTT. It specifies CASSPTPLSSGELFF.

In DNA, the CDR3 is TGTGCCAGCAGCTTGTTGTCAGGGGGCCCCGCCTACGAGCAGTACTTC. Translating gives CASSLLSGGPAYEQYF. V and J are TRBV5-6 and TRBJ2-7; 8 bases line up with TRBD1. V gave up 1 base and J gave up 2 bases; unmatched junction bases: 8. The CDR3 covers 16 residues. Looked up from germline, CDR1 is SGHDT and CDR2 is YYEEEE.